Shown below are 23 T cell receptor beta chains from a single sample sequenced in a study of response to subunit inactivated influenza vaccine. TCRdb processed the RT-PCR reads anew with MiXCR; each CDR3 protein has one entry. Altogether 400,000 to 650,000 distinct CDR3 sequences are present, 6% to 9% being singletons, with the ten largest covering over 10%. The sequenced sample was PBMCs from blood, obtained less than 25 months after vaccination. All receptors come from a man aged 50-75 years who received an inactivated influenza vaccine.

There are a few counts of this clonotype. The chain employs TRBV19 and TRBJ2-5; D call uncertain. The V end was cut by 5 bases, the J end by 2 bases, with 9 bases between. The CDR3 runs 13 residues. CDR1 is LNHDA and CDR2 is SQIVND in the germline V gene (reference sequence). CDR3 DNA sequence: TGTGCCAGTAGTTCCAACTGGCAAGAGACCCAGTACTTC. Its protein is CASSSNWQETQYF.

This clonotype was observed a handful of times. The chain has TRBV20-1 and TRBJ2-6, with TRBD1 matching 11 bases. This CDR3 is built from 15 residues. The germline V gene has CDR1 DFQATT and CDR2 SNEGSKA (reference sequence). V lost 6 bases, J lost 0 bases, and 1 base stayed unmatched. CDR3 region: CSAGTGGSGANVLTF. The CDR3 DNA sequence: TGCAGTGCCGGGACAGGGGGCTCTGGGGCCAACGTCCTGACTTTC.

The chain is built from TRBV20-1 and TRBJ1-5; D remains unclear. Deletions cut 4 bases from V and 0 bases from J, with 10 bases between. The CDR3 contains 14 residues. The germline V gene has CDR1 DFQATT and CDR2 SNEGSKA (reference sequence). This chain's CDR3 is CSAIRAYSNQPQHF. The CDR3 nucleotides read TGCAGTGCTATCAGAGCGTATAGCAATCAGCCCCAGCATTTT.

This clonotype was seen more than once but under ten times. The chain joins TRBV5-6 to TRBJ2-1; tentative D call: TRBD2 (5 bases). V was shortened by 4 bases and J by 2 bases, with 13 bases between the two germline ends. CDR1 and CDR2 (germline): SGHDT, YYEEEE. The CDR3 contains 15 residues. Written as DNA, the CDR3 is TGTGCCAGCAGCCCGGGGTTCTTACCCTACAATGAGCAGTTCTTC. Protein product: CASSPGFLPYNEQFF. The full variable domain, with the rest looked up from reference TRBV5-6 and TRBJ2-1, is DAGVTQSPTHLIKTRGQQVTLRCSPKSGHDTVSWYQQALGQGPQFIFQYYEEEERQRGNFPDRFSGHQFPNYSSELNVNALLLGDSALYLCASSPGFLPYNEQFFGPGTRLTVL.

Ten or more counts support this clonotype. The chain carries TRBV2 and TRBJ2-4; TRBD1 or TRBD2 may be the D gene (5 bases each). The CDR3 is 17 residues long. V dropped 6 bases and J dropped 1 base, with 19 bases sitting between them. In germline, CDR1 is SNHLY, CDR2 FYNNEI. CDR3 sequence: CASSLRGAPGAKNIQYF. Written as DNA, the CDR3 is TGTGCCAGCAGCCTCCGGGGCGCCCCAGGGGCCAAAAACATTCAGTACTTC.

This clonotype occurred a few times. V is TRBV20-1 and J is TRBJ2-5; D is unresolved. Looked up from germline, CDR1 is DFQATT and CDR2 is SNEGSKA (reference sequence). The length of the CDR3 is 21 residues. V lost 3 bases to trimming and J lost 5 bases, with 37 bases between them. The CDR3 DNA sequence: TGCAGTGCTAGTTCAGCACCGATTTACTCCTCAAGAAGTTTACCGGGCGAGACCCAGTACTTC. Its protein is CSASSAPIYSSRSLPGETQYF.

This clonotype was observed many times. The chain links TRBV12-3 or TRBV12-4 to TRBJ1-1; no firm D call. This CDR3 region has 11 residues. V gave up 3 bases and J gave up 6 bases, with 5 bases separating them. Here the CDR3 reads CASSFLSEAFF. DNA for the CDR3: TGTGCCAGCAGTTTTTTATCTGAAGCTTTCTTT.

The V call is TRBV7-2, the J call TRBJ1-5; D call uncertain. V lost 6 bases, J lost 6 bases, and 18 bases lay in between. CDR3 length equals 15 residues. Germline V gene data show CDR1 as SGHTA and CDR2 as FQGNSA. The CDR3 region has the DNA TGTGCCAGCAGAATCACAAGGGAGGCGTCTCAGCCCCAGCATTTT. Encoded protein: CASRITREASQPQHF.

This clonotype was detected ten times or more. The chain combines TRBV5-1 with TRBJ2-3; 13 bases map to TRBD2. Germline values: CDR1 SGHRS, CDR2 YFSETQ. The J segment lost 2 bases and the V segment lost 4 bases, leaving 4 bases of the junction unmatched. CDR3 length: 16 residues. CDR3 DNA sequence: TGCGCCAGCAGCCGGACTAGCGGGGGACTCACAGATACGCAGTATTTT. Protein product: CASSRTSGGLTDTQYF. The entire variable domain, with the rest obtained from reference TRBV5-1 and TRBJ2-3, is as follows: KAGVTQTPRYLIKTRGQQVTLSCSPISGHRSVSWYQQTPGQGLQFLFEYFSETQRNKGNFPGRFSGRQFSNSRSEMNVSTLELGDSALYLCASSRTSGGLTDTQYFGPGTRLTVL.

This clonotype has only a few counts. The CDR3: CSVFPQGTEAFF. The CDR3 DNA sequence: TGCAGCGTTTTCCCACAAGGTACTGAAGCTTTCTTT. The chain carries TRBV29-1 and TRBJ1-1, with unresolved D. Germline CDR1 SQVTM, CDR2 ANQGSEA. V dropped 5 bases and J dropped 5 bases, with 12 bases sitting between them. The CDR3 contains 12 residues.

Only a few counts were recorded for this clonotype. The V gene is TRBV5-1, the J gene TRBJ1-4; D is undetermined. The CDR3 sequence is 14 residues long. V lost 0 bases, J lost 1 base, and 4 bases lay in between. Germline lookup yields CDR1 SGHRS and CDR2 YFSETQ. The CDR3 sequence is CASSLDGTNEKLFF. CDR3 sequence (DNA): TGCGCCAGCAGCTTGGACGGAACTAATGAAAAACTGTTTTTT.

This clonotype was seen at least ten times. The rearrangement joins TRBV4-1 to TRBJ2-2; D not resolved. Germline lookup yields CDR1 MGHRA and CDR2 YSYEKL. The CDR3 totals 17 residues. Trimming shortened V by 2 bases and J by 2 bases, and 15 bases separated the two germline ends. The CDR3, as DNA: TGCGCCAGCAGCCAATCGCGTGGTAATCGCAACACCGGGGAGCTGTTTTTT. This encodes CASSQSRGNRNTGELFF.

This clonotype came up many times. The chain uses TRBV4-3 and TRBJ1-5; D not certain. Germline V lookup: CDR1 LGHNA, CDR2 YSLEER. V was trimmed by 1 base and J by 0 bases, leaving 7 bases between them. The CDR3 spans 15 residues. The CDR3 DNA sequence: TGCGCCAGCAGCCAAGGGGTAAATAGCAATCAGCCCCAGCATTTT. Translating it yields CASSQGVNSNQPQHF.

The sample holds a few counts of this clonotype. The chain links TRBV28 to TRBJ2-2; a possible D gene is TRBD2 (6 bases). The CDR3 is 18 amino acids. In germline, CDR1 is MDHEN, CDR2 SYDVKM. V was pared by 1 base and J by 1 base, with 16 bases between. The CDR3 loop is CASSLFVGGRKNTGELFF. The CDR3 DNA sequence: TGTGCCAGCAGTTTATTCGTGGGAGGACGCAAGAACACCGGGGAGCTGTTTTTT.

CDR3: CASSEVKPSTDTQYF. The CDR3 nucleotides read TGCGCCAGCAGTGAAGTGAAGCCTAGCACAGATACGCAGTATTTT. The chain is built from TRBV10-1 and TRBJ2-3; no definite D call. CDR3 size: 15 residues. V was pared by 3 bases and J by 0 bases, with 10 bases between. Germline V CDR1 and CDR2: WNHNN, SYGVQD (reference sequence).

The V and J genes are TRBV19 and TRBJ2-3; 11 positions match TRBD2. The CDR3 contains 15 residues. Germline V lookup: CDR1 LNHDA, CDR2 SQIVND (reference sequence). The V and J ends lost 4 bases and 7 bases, in that order; junction bases with no gene match: 7. CDR3: CASSRLAGPGNTQYF. In nucleotides, the CDR3 is TGTGCCAGTAGTAGACTAGCGGGGCCGGGAAATACGCAGTATTTT.

This clonotype has ten or more counts. The CDR3 region has the DNA TGTGCCAGCAGCCCAAAAACAGGAAATAGGATGAACACTGAAGCTTTCTTT. Translation gives CASSPKTGNRMNTEAFF. The chain links TRBV7-9 to TRBJ1-1, with D perhaps matching TRBD1 (5 bases). Germline CDR1 is SEHNR and CDR2 is FQNEAQ (reference sequence). Trimming took off 5 bases at V and 0 bases at J, with 19 bases between the two ends. CDR3 length: 17 amino acids.

This clonotype was counted a few times. V usage is TRBV4-3 and J usage is TRBJ2-7; D might be TRBD1 (5 bases). This CDR3 comprises 15 residues. Germline CDR1 LGHNA, CDR2 YSLEER. V lost 1 base and J lost 2, with 12 bases in between. CDR3 loop: CASSQVPTATYEQYF. CDR3 bases: TGCGCCAGCAGCCAAGTCCCGACAGCTACCTACGAGCAGTACTTC.

This clonotype has only a few counts. The chain employs TRBV9 and TRBJ2-5; possible D gene TRBD1, 6 bases. The germline V gene has CDR1 SGDLS and CDR2 YYNGEE. The CDR3 extends over 14 amino acids. Trimming took 4 bases from V and 5 from J, leaving 15 bases between them. The CDR3, as DNA: TGTGCCAGCAGCACCCCAGGGGTTTGGGAGACCCAGTACTTC. Protein: CASSTPGVWETQYF.

This clonotype was recorded a few times. DNA of the CDR3: TGTGCCAGCAGCCTCGGACAGTACTCTGAAGCTTTCTTT. It translates to CASSLGQYSEAFF. V and J are TRBV7-2 and TRBJ1-1; the D gene is possibly TRBD1 (6 bases). Germline-derived CDR1 and CDR2 are SGHTA and FQGNSA. Trimming took off 5 bases at V and 6 bases at J, with 13 bases between the two ends. The CDR3 runs to 13 residues.

This clonotype was counted many times. The DNA of the CDR3 is TGCGCCAGCAGCCAGTACCGCCGTGTGGAGACCCAGTACTTC. It encodes CASSQYRRVETQYF. The rearrangement joins TRBV4-1 to TRBJ2-5, with D uncertain. The CDR3 is made up of 14 amino acids. In germline, CDR1 is MGHRA, CDR2 YSYEKL. With 3 bases removed from V and 5 bases from J, the gap between germline ends came to 13 bases.

The table lists this clonotype with many counts. This chain joins TRBV6-6 and TRBJ2-2; no firm D call. This CDR3 contains 13 residues. Germline-derived CDR1 and CDR2 are MNHNY and SVGAGI (reference sequence). Deletions cut 5 bases from V and 6 bases from J, with 10 bases between. Written as DNA, the CDR3 is TGTGCCAGCAGTCAACCCAGGTCCGGGGAGCTGTTTTTT. It codes for CASSQPRSGELFF.

The chain employs TRBV20-1 and TRBJ1-4, with D hard to call. Trimming took 0 bases from V and 3 from J, leaving 11 bases between them. Germline CDR1 reads DFQATT; CDR2 reads SNEGSKA (reference sequence). CDR3 length: 15 residues. CDR3 sequence reads: CSARDEAGPNEKLFF. DNA for the CDR3: TGCAGTGCTAGAGATGAGGCAGGCCCTAATGAAAAACTGTTTTTT.